This T cell receptor (beta chain) was captured by sequencing in a study of blood T cell repertoires in COVID-19. The CDR3 has 14 residues. CDR1 is LGHDT, CDR2 YNNKEL, per germline (reference sequence). Between the trimmed V and J ends, which lost 2 bases and 6 bases, there was a span of 11 bases. How the authors handled the data: Amplified reference gene primers provided the basis for estimating nucleated cell counts. Sequenced by immunoSEQ multiplex PCR; TCRdb stores in-frame clones only, minus some. Clone size and the V and J calls come from that table; the DNA yielded D and trimming. This sample carries around 160,000 clones, around 84% of them seen once, and the ten largest clones take about 40%.

The rearrangement links TRBV3-1 (or the pseudogene TRBV3-2) to TRBJ1-5, with D perhaps matching TRBD1 (6 bases). Sequenced sample: peripheral blood. This sequence was found in a human donor in a cohort sampled during active COVID-19. CDR3 region: CASSQQGWGQPQHF. The CDR3 region has the DNA TGTGCCAGCAGCCAACAGGGGTGGGGTCAGCCCCAGCATTTT.